These 7 T cell receptor beta chains share one sample of origin, sequenced in a study of T cells in Graves' hyperthyroidism and ophthalmopathy. The investigators amplified TCR beta CDR3 regions from RNA transcripts. The HTBI primer set drove a first-round RT-PCR of the TCR CDR3. TCRdb reprocessed the multiplex PCR reads with MiXCR, giving one entry per CDR3 protein. In the table there are about 360,000 distinct CDR3 sequences, roughly 13% of which are singletons. The sequenced sample was blood. These receptors all stem from a young woman with Graves' hyperthyroidism.

This chain connects TRBV19 to TRBJ1-1; no clear D. The CDR3 loop spans 12 amino acids. The ends were cut back, 7 bases at V and 3 bases at J, with 9 bases in the middle. Germline V lookup: CDR1 LNHDA, CDR2 SQIVND (reference sequence). The DNA of the CDR3 is TGTGCCAGTAACGGAGGCCACACTGAAGCTTTCTTT. Translating gives CASNGGHTEAFF. The variable domain in full, with the rest retrieved from reference TRBV19 and TRBJ1-1, is DGGITQSPKYLFRKEGQNVTLSCEQNLNHDAMYWYRQDPGQGLRLIYYSQIVNDFQKGDIAEGYSVSREKKESFPLTVTSAQKNPTAFYLCASNGGHTEAFFGQGTRLTVV.

The chain combines TRBV6-4 with TRBJ1-5; no definite D call. Germline V gene data show CDR1 as MRHNA and CDR2 as SNTAGT. Between the trimmed V and J ends, which lost 6 bases and 7 bases, there was a span of 16 bases. The CDR3 length is 14 residues. The CDR3 sequence: CASSQEVTEQPQHF. In DNA form, the CDR3 reads TGTGCCAGCAGCCAAGAGGTCACGGAACAGCCCCAGCATTTT.

In this sample, this clonotype turned up many times. This chain links TRBV24-1 with TRBJ2-3, with TRBD2 identical over 8 bases. CDR1 and CDR2 (germline): KGHDR, SFDVKD. This CDR3 region has 15 residues. After removal of 6 bases from V and 3 bases from J, the junction contained 7 bases not matched to a gene. Here the CDR3 reads CATSRPGLETDTQYF. In DNA form, the CDR3 reads TGTGCCACCAGTAGGCCGGGACTAGAGACAGATACGCAGTATTTT.

The chain is built from TRBV5-5 and TRBJ2-7; no definite D call. Deletions cut 4 bases from V and 5 bases from J, with 16 bases between. The CDR3 is made up of 14 amino acids. Germline CDR1 and CDR2: SGHKS and YYEKEE (reference sequence). The CDR3 sequence: CASSNYQVVHEQYF. The CDR3 bases are TGTGCCAGCAGCAACTACCAAGTGGTCCACGAGCAGTACTTC.

With regard to this clonotype: The junction differs from germline at one of its ends, possibly a read error. The CDR3 bases are TGTGCCAGCAGCTTACGGGACGGAAACATGAACACTGAAGCTTCCTTT. It translates to CASSLRDGNMNTEASF. This rearrangement joins TRBV7-9 to TRBJ1-1; D possibly corresponds to TRBD1 (5 bases). The CDR3 is 16 residues long. Germline CDR1 reads SEHNR; CDR2 reads FQNEAQ (reference sequence). The complete variable domain, with remaining parts taken from reference TRBV7-9 and TRBJ1-1, reads DTGVSQNPRHKITKRGQNVTFRCDPISEHNRLYWYRQTLGQGPEFLTYFQNEAQLEKSRLLSDRFSAERPKGSFSTLEIQRTEQGDSAMYLCASSLRDGNMNTEASFGQGTRLTVV.

As for this clonotype: A read error may be the cause here, since a much bigger clone is one base away. The J gene is TRBJ2-2, the V gene TRBV6-5; 7 bases are shared with TRBD2. Germline V gene lookup returns CDR1 MNHEY and CDR2 SVGAGI. The J segment lost 6 bases and the V segment lost 0 bases, leaving 10 bases of the junction unmatched. The CDR3 runs 17 residues. The CDR3 protein is CASSYSPAGLDAGELFF. The CDR3 DNA sequence: TGTGCCAGCAGTTACTCACCAGCGGGGCTTGACGCCGGGGAGCTGTTTTTT.

Many counts were recorded for this clonotype. The V and J genes are TRBV6-2 or TRBV6-3 and TRBJ2-1; TRBD2 matches at 14 bases. This CDR3 contains 14 residues. Looked up from germline, CDR1 is MNHEY and CDR2 is SVGEGT. The V and J ends lost 9 bases and 4 bases, in that order; junction bases with no gene match: 2. For the CDR3, the DNA is TGTGCCAGTGGACTAGCGGGAGGTTACAATGAGCAGTTCTTC. This translates into CASGLAGGYNEQFF.